These 20 T cell receptor beta chains were sequenced from one sample in a study of blood T cell repertoires in COVID-19. The data were produced by immunoSEQ multiplex PCR, yet TCRdb's version contains in-frame clones alone and is incomplete. Altogether under 350,000 clones are present, around 89% being singletons, with the ten largest covering about 4.6%. Material: peripheral blood. All receptors come from a man in his forties with acute or convalescent COVID-19.

The chain employs TRBV19 and TRBJ1-4, with a possible D match to TRBD1 (6 bases). The V end was cut by 6 bases, the J end by 4 bases, with 15 bases between. The CDR3 length is 15 residues. Germline values: CDR1 LNHDA, CDR2 SQIVND (reference sequence). Written as DNA, the CDR3 is TGTGCCAGTAGGGACAGAGGGGGTATTAATGAAAAACTGTTTTTT. This gives the protein CASRDRGGINEKLFF.

This clone appeared many times. The chain is built from TRBV6-5 and TRBJ1-1, with D perhaps matching TRBD1 (5 bases). Germline V gene data show CDR1 as MNHEY and CDR2 as SVGAGI. The V end was cut by 1 base, the J end by 5 bases, with 8 bases between. This CDR3 has 13 amino acids. The DNA for the CDR3 is TGTGCCAGCAGTTACTTTCCAGGGACTGAAGCTTTCTTT. Residues: CASSYFPGTEAFF.

V gene TRBV12-3 or TRBV12-4 combines with J gene TRBJ1-1; D possibly corresponds to TRBD1 (6 bases). Trimming took off 5 bases at V and 4 bases at J, with 11 bases between the two ends. This CDR3 has 13 residues. CDR3 sequence reads: CASSHRVGTEAFF. The CDR3 DNA sequence: TGTGCCAGCAGTCACAGGGTGGGCACTGAAGCTTTCTTT.

For the CDR3, the DNA is TGTGCCAGCAGTGAAAGTGGACAGTGGGGCTATGGCTACACCTTC. Its translation: CASSESGQWGYGYTF. J is TRBJ1-2 and V is TRBV6-1; D possibly corresponds to TRBD1 (6 bases). The CDR3 spans 15 residues. CDR1 is MNHNS, CDR2 SASEGT, per germline. The V and J ends lost 2 bases and 4 bases respectively, with 14 bases between them.

This clone was counted a single time. The rearrangement uses TRBV30 and TRBJ1-5; D not resolved. Germline V gene lookup returns CDR1 GTSNPN and CDR2 SVGIG (reference sequence). Deletions cut 0 bases from V and 5 bases from J, with 8 bases between. The CDR3 totals 13 residues. Here the CDR3 DNA reads TGTGCCTGGAGTGTGACCGGAGATCAGCCCCAGCATTTT. Translated: CAWSVTGDQPQHF.

V usage is TRBV14 and J usage is TRBJ1-1; 7 bases match TRBD1. The length of the CDR3 is 14 residues. The V and J ends lost 3 bases and 5 bases, in that order; junction bases with no gene match: 6. Germline values: CDR1 SGHDN, CDR2 FVKESK. The CDR3 reads CASSHNRGGTEAFF. In DNA, the CDR3 is TGTGCCAGCAGCCATAACAGGGGTGGAACTGAAGCTTTCTTT.

Notes on this clone: This specimen includes other DNA sequences encoding the same CDR3. The V call is TRBV5-1, the J call TRBJ1-1; 7 bases are a match to TRBD1. The junction had 4 bases not matched to a gene; V was cut back by 4 bases and J by 1 base. The CDR3 runs 14 residues. Germline V gives CDR1 SGHRS, CDR2 YFSETQ. The CDR3 spells CASSQQGGNTEAFF. CDR3 DNA sequence: TGCGCCAGCAGCCAGCAGGGGGGGAACACTGAAGCTTTCTTT.

The V call is TRBV14, the J call TRBJ1-4, with 7 bases that match TRBD1. Germline V gene data show CDR1 as SGHDN and CDR2 as FVKESK. After removal of 3 bases from V and 3 bases from J, the junction contained 4 bases not matched to a gene. The CDR3 is 15 amino acids. Written as DNA, the CDR3 is TGTGCCAGCAGCCAGACAGGGCTGGCTAATGAAAAACTGTTTTTT. It encodes CASSQTGLANEKLFF.

The chain recombines TRBV6-5 with TRBJ1-2; 8 bases align to TRBD1. The CDR3 runs to 15 residues. The germline gives CDR1 MNHEY, CDR2 SVGAGI. Trimming at V came to 1 base and at J to 1 base, leaving 2 bases not matched to a gene. The CDR3 protein is CASSYWDRHNYGYTF. CDR3 DNA sequence: TGTGCCAGCAGTTACTGGGACAGGCATAACTATGGCTACACCTTC.

The rearrangement uses TRBV5-1 and TRBJ1-2, with a possible D match to TRBD1 (5 bases). With 0 bases removed from V and 6 bases from J, the gap between germline ends came to 9 bases. Germline V CDR1 and CDR2: SGHRS, YFSETQ. The CDR3 totals 13 residues. The CDR3 loop reads CASSLARADGYTF. The CDR3 nucleotides are TGCGCCAGCAGCTTGGCCAGGGCGGATGGCTACACCTTC.

The chain recombines TRBV6-1 with TRBJ1-6, with 8 positions matching TRBD1. CDR3 size: 16 residues. V lost 2 bases and J lost 6; bases outside the gene matches: 6. Germline-derived CDR1 and CDR2 are MNHNS and SASEGT. The chain's CDR3 is CASSEPRGQSNSPLHF. CDR3 in DNA: TGTGCCAGCAGTGAACCCAGGGGGCAAAGTAATTCACCCCTCCACTTT.

This clone was counted a single time. The rearrangement joins TRBV2 to TRBJ2-7; 11 nucleotides align to TRBD1. Germline V gene sequence: CDR1 SNHLY, CDR2 FYNNEI. CDR3 length equals 14 residues. The V and J ends lost 5 bases and 2 bases, in that order; junction bases with no gene match: 2. The DNA of the CDR3 is TGTGCCAGCAGTAAGGGACAGGGGGCCTACGAGCAGTACTTC. As protein: CASSKGQGAYEQYF.

The chain has TRBV5-1 and TRBJ2-5; 10 bases map to TRBD2. The germline gives CDR1 SGHRS, CDR2 YFSETQ. This CDR3 comprises 15 residues. The V gene end was trimmed by 3 bases and the J gene end by 3 bases; junction bases not matched to a gene: 5. The CDR3 protein is CASSSESGGEETQYF. The CDR3 nucleotides are TGCGCCAGCAGCTCCGAAAGCGGGGGGGAAGAGACCCAGTACTTC.

This rearrangement joins TRBV5-6 to TRBJ1-2, with TRBD1 matching 7 bases. Germline trimming cut 4 bases from V and 8 bases from J; bases unmatched to any gene: 11. The CDR3 consists of 14 residues. Germline V gene sequence: CDR1 SGHDT, CDR2 YYEEEE. The CDR3 DNA reads as TGTGCCAGCAGCCCCCGACAGGGTACGAAAGGCTACACCTTC. The encoded protein is CASSPRQGTKGYTF.

The chain couples TRBV18 to TRBJ2-1; 12 bases fit TRBD2. The CDR3 consists of 17 residues. Germline V gene sequence: CDR1 KGHSH, CDR2 LQKENI. The trim removed 8 bases at V and 4 bases at J, leaving 12 bases unmatched. CDR3 nucleotides: TGTGCCAGCCCTCCAGGCCCTAGCGGGGGGGAATACAATGAGCAGTTCTTC. Translated: CASPPGPSGGEYNEQFF.

This chain connects TRBV6-6 to TRBJ2-3; TRBD2 is a possible D gene (6 bases). The V gene's germline CDR1 is MNHNY and CDR2 SVGAGI (reference sequence). The CDR3 loop spans 15 amino acids. Trimming stripped 1 base from V and 2 bases from J, with 10 bases between. The CDR3: CASSYYGGVTDTQYF. DNA for the CDR3: TGTGCCAGCAGTTACTACGGGGGAGTCACAGATACGCAGTATTTT.

The chain is built from TRBV12-5 and TRBJ1-5; 7 bases match TRBD1. CDR3 length equals 15 residues. The germline V gene has CDR1 LGHNT and CDR2 FRNRAP. Trimming cost V 1 base and J 6 bases; bases outside gene matches: 6. CDR3 region: CASGLGSGGGQPQHF. The CDR3 coding sequence is TGTGCTAGTGGTTTGGGTTCAGGGGGTGGTCAGCCCCAGCATTTT. Supplemented by reference TRBV12-5 and TRBJ1-5, the full variable domain reads DARVTQTPRHKVTEMGQEVTMRCQPILGHNTVFWYRQTMMQGLELLAYFRNRAPLDDSGMPKDRFSAEMPDATLATLKIQPSEPRDSAVYFCASGLGSGGGQPQHFGDGTRLSIL.

This chain uses TRBV6-5 with TRBJ1-2, with TRBD1 matching over 7 bases. CDR3 length: 15 amino acids. CDR1 is MNHEY and CDR2 is SVGAGI in the germline V gene. V lost 5 bases and J lost 3; bases outside the gene matches: 9. This CDR3 is CASSPAETGYYGYTF. CDR3 sequence (DNA): TGTGCCAGCAGTCCCGCCGAGACAGGGTACTATGGCTACACCTTC.

This chain links TRBV7-2 with TRBJ2-7; the D gene is possibly TRBD1 (6 bases). The CDR3 is 14 residues long. Trimming cost V 5 bases and J 5 bases, with 16 bases left between them. Germline CDR1 SGHTA, CDR2 FQGNSA. The CDR3 here is CASSQNWGPDEQYF. CDR3 coding DNA: TGTGCCAGCAGCCAAAATTGGGGGCCTGACGAGCAGTACTTC.

The chain has TRBV29-1 and TRBJ1-1; D is ambiguous. Per the germline V gene, CDR1 is SQVTM and CDR2 is ANQGSEA. CDR3 length: 13 amino acids. V shed 8 bases and J shed 4 bases, with 17 bases lying between them. The chain's CDR3 is CSSPGEGSTEAFF. The CDR3 DNA follows: TGCAGCTCTCCCGGGGAGGGTTCCACTGAAGCTTTCTTT.